The clone carrying this T cell receptor (beta chain) was counted only a few times. Antigen: not known. Using RNA transcripts as the source, TCR beta CDR3 regions were amplified. A set of HTBI primers served as the primers for a first-round RT-PCR of the TCR CDR3. MiXCR, applied by TCRdb to the multiplex PCR reads, yields one record per CDR3 protein. Of under 350,000 distinct CDR3 sequences listed, roughly 13% were seen once; the top ten hold about 37%. This sample is drawn from a study of T cells in Graves' hyperthyroidism and ophthalmopathy. Study-wide results and limits: Patients with ophthalmopathy were separated from those with stable hyperthyroidism by a 13 V-J model.

The CDR3 is 16 residues long. Per the germline V gene, CDR1 is LNHDA and CDR2 is SQIVND (reference sequence). The germline V and J ends were trimmed by 0 bases and 5 bases, with 13 bases remaining between them. The chain employs TRBV19 and TRBJ1-4, with no clear D. Input material: blood. This sequence originates from a woman in her 40s with Graves' ophthalmopathy. The CDR3 region is CASSIDHGRSNEKLFF. DNA of the CDR3: TGTGCCAGTAGTATAGATCACGGCAGGTCGAATGAAAAACTGTTTTTT.